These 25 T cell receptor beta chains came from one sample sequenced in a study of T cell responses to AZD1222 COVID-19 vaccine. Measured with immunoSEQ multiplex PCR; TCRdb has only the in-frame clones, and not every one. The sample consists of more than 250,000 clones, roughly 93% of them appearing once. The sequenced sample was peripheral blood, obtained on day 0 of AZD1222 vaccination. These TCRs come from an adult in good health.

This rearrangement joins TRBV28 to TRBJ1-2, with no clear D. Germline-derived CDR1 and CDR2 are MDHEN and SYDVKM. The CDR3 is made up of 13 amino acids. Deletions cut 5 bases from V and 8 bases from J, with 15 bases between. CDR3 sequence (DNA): TGTGCCAGCAGTCCCCCCTCGATCGGGGGCTACACCTTC. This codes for CASSPPSIGGYTF.

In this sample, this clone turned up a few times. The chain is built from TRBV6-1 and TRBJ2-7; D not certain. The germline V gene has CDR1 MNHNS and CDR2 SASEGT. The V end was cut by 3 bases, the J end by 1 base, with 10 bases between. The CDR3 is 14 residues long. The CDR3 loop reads CASSEASNSYEQYF. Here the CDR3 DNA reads TGTGCCAGCAGTGAGGCTAGTAATTCCTACGAGCAGTACTTC.

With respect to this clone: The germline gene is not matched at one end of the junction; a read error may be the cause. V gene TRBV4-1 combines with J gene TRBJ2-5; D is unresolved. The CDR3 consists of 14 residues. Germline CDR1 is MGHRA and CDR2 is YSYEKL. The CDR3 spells CAGSQDRNQETQYF. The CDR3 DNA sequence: TGCGCCGGCAGCCAAGATAGGAATCAAGAGACCCAGTACTTC.

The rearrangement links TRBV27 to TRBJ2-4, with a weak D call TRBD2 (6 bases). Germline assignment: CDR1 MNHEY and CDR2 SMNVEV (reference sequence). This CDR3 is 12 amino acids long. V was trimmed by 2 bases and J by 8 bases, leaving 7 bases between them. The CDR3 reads CASSLGGYIQYF. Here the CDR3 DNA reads TGTGCCAGCAGTTTAGGGGGGTACATTCAGTACTTC.

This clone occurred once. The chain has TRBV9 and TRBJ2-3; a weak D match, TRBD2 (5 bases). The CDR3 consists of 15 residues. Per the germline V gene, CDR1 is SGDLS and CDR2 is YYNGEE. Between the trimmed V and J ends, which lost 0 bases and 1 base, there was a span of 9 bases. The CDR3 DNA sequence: TGTGCCAGCAGCGTAGGTCGGCGGGGCACAGATACGCAGTATTTT. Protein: CASSVGRRGTDTQYF.

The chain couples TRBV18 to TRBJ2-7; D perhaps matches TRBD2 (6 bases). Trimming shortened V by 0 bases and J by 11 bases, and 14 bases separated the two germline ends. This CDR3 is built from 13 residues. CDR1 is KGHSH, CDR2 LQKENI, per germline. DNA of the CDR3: TGTGCCAGCTCACCACCGTCGGGGGAGAGAGAGTACTTC. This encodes CASSPPSGEREYF.

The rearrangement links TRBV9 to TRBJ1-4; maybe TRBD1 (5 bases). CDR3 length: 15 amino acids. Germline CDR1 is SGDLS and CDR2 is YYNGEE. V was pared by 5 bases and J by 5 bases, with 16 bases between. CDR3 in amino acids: CASSPDGTWNEKLFF. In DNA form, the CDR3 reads TGTGCCAGCAGTCCAGACGGGACTTGGAATGAAAAACTGTTTTTT.

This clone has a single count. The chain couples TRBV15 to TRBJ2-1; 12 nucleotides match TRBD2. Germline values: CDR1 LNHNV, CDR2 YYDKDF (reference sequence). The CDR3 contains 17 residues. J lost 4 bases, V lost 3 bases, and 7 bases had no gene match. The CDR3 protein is CATSRLPSGRGYNEQFF. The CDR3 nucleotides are TGTGCCACCAGCAGGCTCCCTAGCGGGAGGGGGTACAATGAGCAGTTCTTC.

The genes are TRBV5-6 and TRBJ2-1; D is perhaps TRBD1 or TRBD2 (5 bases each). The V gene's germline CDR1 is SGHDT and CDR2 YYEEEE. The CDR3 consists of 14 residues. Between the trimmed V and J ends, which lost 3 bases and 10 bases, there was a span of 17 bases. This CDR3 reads CASSYFGGESEQFF. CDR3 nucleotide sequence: TGTGCCAGCAGCTACTTTGGGGGAGAAAGCGAGCAGTTCTTC.

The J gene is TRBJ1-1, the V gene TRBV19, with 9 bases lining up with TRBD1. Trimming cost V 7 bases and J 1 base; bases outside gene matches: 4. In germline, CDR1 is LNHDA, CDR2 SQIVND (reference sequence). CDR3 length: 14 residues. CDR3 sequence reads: CASIPTGGNTEAFF. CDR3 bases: TGTGCCAGTATCCCGACAGGGGGGAACACTGAAGCTTTCTTT. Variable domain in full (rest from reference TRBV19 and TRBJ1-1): DGGITQSPKYLFRKEGQNVTLSCEQNLNHDAMYWYRQDPGQGLRLIYYSQIVNDFQKGDIAEGYSVSREKKESFPLTVTSAQKNPTAFYLCASIPTGGNTEAFFGQGTRLTVV.

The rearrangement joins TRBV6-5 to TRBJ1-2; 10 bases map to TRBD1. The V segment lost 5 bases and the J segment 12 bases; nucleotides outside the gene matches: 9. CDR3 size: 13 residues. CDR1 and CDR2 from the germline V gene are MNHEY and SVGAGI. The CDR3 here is CASSTRQGASHTF. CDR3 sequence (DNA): TGTGCCAGCAGTACCCGACAGGGGGCATCCCACACCTTC.

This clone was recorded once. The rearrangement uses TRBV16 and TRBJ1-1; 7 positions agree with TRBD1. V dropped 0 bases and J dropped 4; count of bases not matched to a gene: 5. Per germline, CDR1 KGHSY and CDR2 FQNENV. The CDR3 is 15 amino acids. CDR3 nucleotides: TGTGCCAGCAGCCAATCGAGCAGGGGGGGCACTGAAGCTTTCTTT. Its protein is CASSQSSRGGTEAFF.

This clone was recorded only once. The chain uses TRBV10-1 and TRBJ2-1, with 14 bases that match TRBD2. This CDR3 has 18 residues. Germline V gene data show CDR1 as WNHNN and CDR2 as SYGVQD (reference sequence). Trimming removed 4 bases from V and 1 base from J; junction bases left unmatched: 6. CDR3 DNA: TGCGCCAGCAGTGGGGGGACTAGCGGGGGCCTATCCTACAATGAGCAGTTCTTC. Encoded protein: CASSGGTSGGLSYNEQFF.

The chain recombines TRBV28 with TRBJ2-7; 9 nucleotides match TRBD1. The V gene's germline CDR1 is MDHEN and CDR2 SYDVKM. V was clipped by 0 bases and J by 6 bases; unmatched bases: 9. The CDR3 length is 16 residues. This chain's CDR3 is CASSLWRGQGTSEQYF. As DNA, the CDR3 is TGTGCCAGCAGTTTATGGAGGGGACAGGGAACTAGCGAGCAGTACTTC. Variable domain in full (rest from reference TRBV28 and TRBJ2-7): DVKVTQSSRYLVKRTGEKVFLECVQDMDHENMFWYRQDPGLGLRLIYFSYDVKMKEKGDIPEGYSVSREKKERFSLILESASTNQTSMYLCASSLWRGQGTSEQYFGPGTRLTVT.

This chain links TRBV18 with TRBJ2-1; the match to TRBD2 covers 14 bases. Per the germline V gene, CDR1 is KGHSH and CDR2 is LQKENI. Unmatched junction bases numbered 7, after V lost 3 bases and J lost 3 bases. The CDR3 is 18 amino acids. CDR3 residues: CASSPGLAGEMLYNEQFF. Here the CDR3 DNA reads TGTGCCAGCTCACCGGGACTAGCGGGAGAGATGCTCTACAATGAGCAGTTCTTC. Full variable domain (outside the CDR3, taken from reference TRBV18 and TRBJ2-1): NAGVMQNPRHLVRRRGQEARLRCSPMKGHSHVYWYRQLPEEGLKFMVYLQKENIIDESGMPKERFSAEFPKEGPSILRIQQVVRGDSAAYFCASSPGLAGEMLYNEQFFGPGTRLTVL.

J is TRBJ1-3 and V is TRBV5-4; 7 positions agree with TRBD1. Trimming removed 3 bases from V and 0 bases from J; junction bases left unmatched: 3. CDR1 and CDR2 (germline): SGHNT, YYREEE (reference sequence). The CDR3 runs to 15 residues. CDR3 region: CASSSTGPSGNTIYF. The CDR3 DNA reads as TGTGCCAGCAGCTCGACAGGGCCCTCTGGAAACACCATATATTTT.

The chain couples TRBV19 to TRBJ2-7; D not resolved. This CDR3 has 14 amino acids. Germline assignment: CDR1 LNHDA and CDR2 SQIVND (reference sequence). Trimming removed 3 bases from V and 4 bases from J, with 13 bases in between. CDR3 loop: CASSIRAGSYEQYF. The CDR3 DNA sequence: TGTGCCAGTAGTATTCGGGCCGGGTCGTACGAGCAGTACTTC.

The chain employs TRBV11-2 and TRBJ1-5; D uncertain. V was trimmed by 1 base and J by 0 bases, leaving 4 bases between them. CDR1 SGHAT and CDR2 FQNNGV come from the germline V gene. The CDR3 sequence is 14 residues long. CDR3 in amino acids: CASSLASSNQPQHF. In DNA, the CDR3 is TGTGCCAGCAGCTTAGCGTCTAGCAATCAGCCCCAGCATTTT.

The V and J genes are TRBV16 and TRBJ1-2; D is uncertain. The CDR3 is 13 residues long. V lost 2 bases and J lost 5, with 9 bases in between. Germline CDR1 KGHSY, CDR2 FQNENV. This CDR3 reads CASSQEVRYGYTF. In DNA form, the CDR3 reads TGTGCCAGCAGCCAAGAAGTTCGGTATGGCTACACCTTC.

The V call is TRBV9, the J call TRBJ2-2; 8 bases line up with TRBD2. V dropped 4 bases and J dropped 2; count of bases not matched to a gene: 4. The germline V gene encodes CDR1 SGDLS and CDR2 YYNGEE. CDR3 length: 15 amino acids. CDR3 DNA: TGTGCCAGCAGCCCAAGCGGGAGAAACACCGGGGAGCTGTTTTTT. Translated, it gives CASSPSGRNTGELFF.

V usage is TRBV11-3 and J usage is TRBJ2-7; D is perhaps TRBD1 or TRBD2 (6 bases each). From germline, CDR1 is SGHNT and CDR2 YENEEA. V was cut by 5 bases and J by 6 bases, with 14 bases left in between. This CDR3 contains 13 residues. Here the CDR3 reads CASSQGGFSEQYF. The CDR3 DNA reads TGTGCCAGCAGCCAAGGGGGGTTCTCCGAGCAGTACTTC.

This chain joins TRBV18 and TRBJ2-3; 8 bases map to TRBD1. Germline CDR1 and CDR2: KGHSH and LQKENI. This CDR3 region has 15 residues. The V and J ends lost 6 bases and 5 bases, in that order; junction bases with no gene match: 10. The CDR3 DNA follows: TGTGCCAGCTCCCGACAGGGGAGTACCGAAGATACGCAGTATTTT. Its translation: CASSRQGSTEDTQYF.

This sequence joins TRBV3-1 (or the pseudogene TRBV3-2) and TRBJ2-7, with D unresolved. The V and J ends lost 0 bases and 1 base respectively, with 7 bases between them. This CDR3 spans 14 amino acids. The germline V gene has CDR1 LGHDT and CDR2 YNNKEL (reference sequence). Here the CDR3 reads CASSQEDGSYEQYF. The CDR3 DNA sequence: TGTGCCAGCAGCCAAGAGGACGGATCCTACGAGCAGTACTTC.

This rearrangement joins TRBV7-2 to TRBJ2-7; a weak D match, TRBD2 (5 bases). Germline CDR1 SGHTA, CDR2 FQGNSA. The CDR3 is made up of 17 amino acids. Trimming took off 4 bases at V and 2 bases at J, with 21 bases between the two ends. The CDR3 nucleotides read TGTGCCAGCAGCTCCATTCAGTGGGGTGCGAGGGCCTACGAGCAGTACTTC. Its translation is CASSSIQWGARAYEQYF.

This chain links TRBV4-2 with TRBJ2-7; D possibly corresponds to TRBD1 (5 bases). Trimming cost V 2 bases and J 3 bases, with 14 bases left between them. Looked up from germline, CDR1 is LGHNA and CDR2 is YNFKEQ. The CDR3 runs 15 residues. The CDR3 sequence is CASSQLLGRDYEQYF. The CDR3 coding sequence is TGTGCCAGCAGCCAATTGCTGGGCAGGGACTACGAGCAGTACTTC.